This is a list of T cell receptor beta chains from one sample in a study of T cell repertoires in ileal Crohn's disease. The repertoire was sequenced with immunoSEQ multiplex PCR; TCRdb's copy has only in-frame clones and lacks some. Altogether 55,000 to 65,000 clones are present, roughly nine tenths being singletons, with the ten largest covering roughly 1.9%. The sample was ileal tissue. The receptors here all came from an adult with Crohn's disease. Each CDR3 is given with its conserved first and last residue. A D gene is named only where the DNA matches it firmly.

v_gene	j_gene	d_gene	CDR3nt	CDR3aa
TRBV18	TRBJ2-5	TRBD2	TGTGCCAGCTCACCAACGGGACTAGCGGGGGAGACCCAGTACTTC	CASSPTGLAGETQYF
TRBV7-9	TRBJ1-4	.	TGTGCCAGCGGGGGGGTTAAGGAAAAACTGTTTTTT	CASGGVKEKLFF
TRBV11-2	TRBJ2-1	.	TGTGCCAGCAGCTTAGTAGGCACAGCTTACAATGAGCAGTTCTTC	CASSLVGTAYNEQFF
TRBV7-9	TRBJ1-1	.	.	CASSSSAWDSEAFF
TRBV7-9	TRBJ2-5	.	TGTGCCAGCAGCTTATTTCGACAGGATTCGAAAGAGACCCAGTACTTC	CASSLFRQDSKETQYF
TRBV5-1	TRBJ2-7	TRBD1	TGCGCCAGCAGCTTGGAGGGACAGCTCTCCTACGAGCAGTACTTC	CASSLEGQLSYEQYF
TRBV29-1	TRBJ2-7	.	TGCAGCGTTGAGGGAGGCGGCGAGCAGTACTTC	CSVEGGGEQYF
TRBV5-6	TRBJ2-6	.	TGTGCCAGCAGCCCGGTAACAGGGTTCGGGGCCAACGTCCTGACTTTC	CASSPVTGFGANVLTF
TRBV19	TRBJ1-2	.	TGTGCCAGTAGGTCTAGTGGCATCTATGGCTACACCTTC	CASRSSGIYGYTF
TRBV15	TRBJ1-1	.	TGTGCCACCAGCCCCCAGAGCGTCCAACCCAACACTGAAGCTTTCTTT	CATSPQSVQPNTEAFF